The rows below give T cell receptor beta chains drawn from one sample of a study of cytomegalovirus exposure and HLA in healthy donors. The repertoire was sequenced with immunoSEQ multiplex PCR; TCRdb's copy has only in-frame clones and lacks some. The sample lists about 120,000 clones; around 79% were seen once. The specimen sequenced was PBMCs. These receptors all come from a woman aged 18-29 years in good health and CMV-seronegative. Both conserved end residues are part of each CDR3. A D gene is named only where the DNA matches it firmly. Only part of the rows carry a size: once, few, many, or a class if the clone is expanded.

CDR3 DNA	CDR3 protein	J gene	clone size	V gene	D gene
TGCGCCAGCAGCCAAGATTGGGAGGAGACCCAGTACTTC	CASSQDWEETQYF	TRBJ2-5	NA	TRBV4-3	NA
TGTGCCAGCAGCCCAAGCGGGGGGAGCTCCTACGAGCAGTACTTC	CASSPSGGSSYEQYF	TRBJ2-7	NA	TRBV9	TRBD2
TGTGCCAGCAGTGGGGGGACTAGCGGGAGCTCCTACGAGCAGTACTTC	CASSGGTSGSSYEQYF	TRBJ2-7	NA	TRBV6-1	TRBD2
TGTGCCAGCTCACCCACAGGGTATGGCTACACCTTC	CASSPTGYGYTF	TRBJ1-2	once	TRBV18	NA
TGCAGCGCCGATGGCTACACCTTC	CSADGYTF	TRBJ1-2	once	TRBV29-1	NA
TGTGCCAGCAGCCCGAGAGCGGTCACTGAAGCTTTCTTT	CASSPRAVTEAFF	TRBJ1-1	NA	TRBV5-4	NA
TGTGCCAGCGGTAGCGGGGGGGCTAGAGAGACCCAGTACTTC	CASGSGGARETQYF	TRBJ2-5	NA	TRBV6-1	TRBD2
TGCGCCAGCAGCCAAGATTACGGTGAGCAGTTCTTC	CASSQDYGEQFF	TRBJ2-1	NA	TRBV4-3	NA
TGTGCCAGCAAAGGCCCGTTGTTTGAGGAGGGCTACACCTTC	CASKGPLFEEGYTF	TRBJ1-2	NA	TRBV6-1	NA
TGTGCCAGCAGTTACTCGAGGGGACAGGAAGCTTTCTTT	CASSYSRGQEAFF	TRBJ1-1	NA	TRBV6-5	TRBD1
TGTGCCAGCAGCCAGAGGACAGATTCAGCCTACGAGCAGTACTTC	CASSQRTDSAYEQYF	TRBJ2-7	NA	TRBV14	NA
TGCGCCAGCAGCCCGCCGGGACTGAGCTCTGGAAACACCATATATTTT	CASSPPGLSSGNTIYF	TRBJ1-3	NA	TRBV5-1	NA
TGTGCCAGCAGCCGGGAGGGACTCATTCAGTACTTC	CASSREGLIQYF	TRBJ2-4	few	TRBV2	TRBD2
TGTGCCAGCAGCCAAGAGACAGCTGATAATGAAAAACTGTTTTTT	CASSQETADNEKLFF	TRBJ1-4	NA	TRBV4-2	NA
TGTGCCAGCAGCGCCCGTCCTTTAGCGGGGGCGAGTGGTGATGAGCAGTTCTTC	CASSARPLAGASGDEQFF	TRBJ2-1	NA	TRBV5-8	TRBD2
TGTGCCAGCAGCTTTGGCGGTAGTTTTGAGGAGCTGTTTTTT	CASSFGGSFEELFF	TRBJ2-2	NA	TRBV5-6	NA
TGTGCCAGTAGTGTAAACAGGGCTGGGGCCAACGTCCTGACTTTC	CASSVNRAGANVLTF	TRBJ2-6	NA	TRBV19	NA
TGTGCCAGCAGCTCCAGGGCTTCTGGAAACACCATATATTTT	CASSSRASGNTIYF	TRBJ1-3	NA	TRBV7-2	NA